This is a list of T cell receptor beta chains from one sample in a study of monozygotic twins with inflammatory bowel disease. Using the 5' RACE reads, TCRdb records one entry per CDR3 protein without DNA. This listing includes about 300,000 distinct CDR3 sequences. The sample taken for sequencing was blood. These receptors came from a human donor with ulcerative colitis or Crohn's disease, or a healthy co-twin of an affected twin (not recorded which). CDR3s include the opening cysteine and the closing phenylalanine or tryptophan.

j_call	v_call	cdr3_aa
TRBJ1-6	TRBV4-3	CASSPGQTNSPLHF
TRBJ2-3	TRBV18	CASSTLPRDTQYF
TRBJ2-3	TRBV28	CASRGLLTDTQYF
TRBJ2-7	TRBV20-1	CSARSRRWAQVDEQYF
TRBJ2-7	TRBV5-6	CASILEGGLCYGTTGYEQYF
TRBJ2-7	TRBV27	CASWSFREGPGHEQYF
TRBJ1-2	TRBV5-6	CASSRPGQGNYGYTF
TRBJ2-5	TRBV7-9	CASSFGRKVEETQYF
TRBJ2-1	TRBV9	CASSPRDRQYNEQFF
TRBJ1-2	TRBV18	CASSPPDRQTAGYTF
TRBJ1-2	TRBV27	CASSSDPPYGYTF
TRBJ2-7	TRBV6-2/TRBV6-3	CASRLRDTKYEQYF
TRBJ1-5	TRBV7-2	CASSFSRGVNQPQHF
TRBJ1-4	TRBV20-1	CSARTDSRGEKLFF
TRBJ1-2	TRBV7-2	CASSRGAGGGYGYTF
TRBJ2-2	TRBV18	CASSRDGPNTGELFF
TRBJ2-1	TRBV12-3/TRBV12-4	CASSLLLASSYNEQFF
TRBJ2-3	TRBV6-4	CASSPQQGAADTQYF
TRBJ1-5	TRBV10-3	CATANGNQPQHF
TRBJ1-1	TRBV12-3/TRBV12-4	CASSLASQKNTEAFF
TRBJ2-1	TRBV18	CATTIGQGLNNEQFF
TRBJ1-2	TRBV5-1	CASSLSSGQNYGYTF
TRBJ2-1	TRBV9	CASSVEASGGTDEQFF
TRBJ1-1	TRBV7-9	CASSQQGMNTEAFF
TRBJ2-7	TRBV27	CASSPLDIFLLNEQYF
TRBJ2-1	TRBV5-1	CASSLGGVGQYNEQFF
TRBJ2-6	TRBV24-1	CATSVSGANVLTF
TRBJ2-7	TRBV20-1	CSARKQGAKYEQYF
TRBJ2-7	TRBV5-1	CASSSFWLPYEQYF
TRBJ1-5	TRBV30	CAWNRQGVGNQPQHF
TRBJ2-5	TRBV7-2	CASSSGQVIQETQYF
TRBJ2-3	TRBV5-5	CASSPGDRGIDTQYF
TRBJ2-1	TRBV4-3	CASSGIGTEFYNEQFF